A selection of T cell receptor beta chains follows, all from one sample in a study of vaccination effects on CD4 cells after COVID-19. The antigens of these receptors remain unknown. Using immunoSEQ multiplex PCR, the repertoire was profiled, and TCRdb retains in-frame clones only, with some absent. The data show tens of thousands of clones, around three quarters seen once. The sequenced sample was CD4+ T cells from PBMCs cultured with HCoV-OC43 spike peptides, obtained before COVID-19 vaccination. These receptors were obtained from a human donor who received a COVID-19 vaccine. CDR3s include the opening cysteine and the closing phenylalanine or tryptophan.

V gene	CDR3 protein
TRBV6-5	CASSPSGLSYGYTF
TRBV6-5	CASSMTWTVNYGYTF
TRBV5-1	CASREGLGTDTQYF
TRBV5-1	CASSLGTGVADSGNTIYF
TRBV19	CASSMQAIAKNIQYF
TRBV29-1	CSVETRGRYNEQFF
TRBV7-2	CASSLRGGGNTGELFF
TRBV29-1	CSAARDSSNYGYTF
TRBV20-1	CSASRGSLETQYF
TRBV9	CASSPPGPSSYNEQFF
TRBV2	CASRGSSGNTIYF